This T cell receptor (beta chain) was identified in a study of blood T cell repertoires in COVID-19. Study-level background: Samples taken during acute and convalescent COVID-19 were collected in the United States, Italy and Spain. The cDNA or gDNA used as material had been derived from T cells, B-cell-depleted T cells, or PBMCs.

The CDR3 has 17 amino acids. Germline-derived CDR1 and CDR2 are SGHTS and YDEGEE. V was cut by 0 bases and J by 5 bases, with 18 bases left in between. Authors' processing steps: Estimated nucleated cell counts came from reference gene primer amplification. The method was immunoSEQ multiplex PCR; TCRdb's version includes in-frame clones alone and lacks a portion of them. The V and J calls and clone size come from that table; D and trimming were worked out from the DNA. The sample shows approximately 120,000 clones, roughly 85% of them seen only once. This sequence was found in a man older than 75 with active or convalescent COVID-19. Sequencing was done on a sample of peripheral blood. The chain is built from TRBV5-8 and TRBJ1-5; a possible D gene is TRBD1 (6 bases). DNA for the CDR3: TGTGCCAGCAGCTTGGTTTGGGGGCGGCAGTCCGATCAGCCCCAGCATTTT. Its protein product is CASSLVWGRQSDQPQHF.